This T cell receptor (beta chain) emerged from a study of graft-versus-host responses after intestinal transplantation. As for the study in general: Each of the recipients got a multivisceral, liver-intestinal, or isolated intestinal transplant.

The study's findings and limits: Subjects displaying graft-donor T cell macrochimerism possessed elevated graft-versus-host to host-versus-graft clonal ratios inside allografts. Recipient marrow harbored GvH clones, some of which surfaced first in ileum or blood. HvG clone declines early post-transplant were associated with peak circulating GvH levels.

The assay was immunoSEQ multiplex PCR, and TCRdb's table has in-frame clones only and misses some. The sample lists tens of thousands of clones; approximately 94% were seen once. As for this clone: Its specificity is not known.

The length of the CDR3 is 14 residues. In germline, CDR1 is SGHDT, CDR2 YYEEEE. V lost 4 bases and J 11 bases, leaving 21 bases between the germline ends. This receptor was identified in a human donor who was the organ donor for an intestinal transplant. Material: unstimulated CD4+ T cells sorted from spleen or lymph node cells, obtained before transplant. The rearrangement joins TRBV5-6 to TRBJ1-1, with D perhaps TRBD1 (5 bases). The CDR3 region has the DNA TGTGCCAGCAGCCCCCACCCGGACATGGCTTACGCTTTCTTT. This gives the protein CASSPHPDMAYAFF.